This TCR beta chain appears in the sequencing data of a study of CXCR3-negative and CXCR3-positive naive CD8 T cells. The CD45RO-CCR7+CD27+CD95- phenotype denoted naive CD8+ T cells. Study results and caveats: Both naive subsets, CXCR3-negative and CXCR3-positive, displayed similar TRBV-TRBJ usage, unlike memory cells. From TRB CDR3 properties, TCR strength was inferred; surface CD5 did not differ between naive subsets. Cryopreservation partially decreased CXCR3 expression, and most assays used fresh PBMCs.

With regard to this clonotype: Its antigen is not known.

UMI-labeled TRB cDNA libraries were prepared by 5' RACE. TCRdb reanalyzed the 5' RACE reads, giving one entry per CDR3 protein sequence and no DNA. The sample's table shows about 81,000 distinct CDR3 sequences. The V gene's germline CDR1 is MDHEN and CDR2 SYDVKM. The CDR3 totals 14 residues. Sequencing input: naive CXCR3- CD8+ T cells from blood. The subset was: CD45RO-CCR7+CD27+CD95- naive CD8+ T cells lacking CXCR3 (TNR3-). The chain employs TRBV28 and TRBJ2-7; TCRdb's assignment of TRBD1 cannot be checked, as there is no DNA. This sequence was found in a human donor in good health. Some clones in this sample may be carry-over from other donors' samples. CDR3 in amino acids: CASSLGQGTGEQYF.